The rows below give T cell receptor beta chains drawn from one sample of a study of T-cell memory formation after mild COVID-19. TCRdb re-called the 5' RACE reads through MiXCR, storing one row per CDR3 protein. The repertoire holds 180,000 or so distinct CDR3 sequences, with 9.5% to 13% as singletons. The sample was PBMCs or a T cell subset sorted from them (not recorded which). Receptor source: a man aged 18 to 35 who had mild COVID-19 (a few samples of this study predate the infection). Cell type and time point are not known. Both conserved end residues are part of each CDR3. A D gene is named only where the DNA matches it firmly. Clone sizes are given selectively: once, few, many, or a class where the clone is expanded.

>TRBJ2-3|TRBV6-6|many|.
TGTGCCAGCAGTTACGGGGCGGCAGGGGGCACAGATACGCAGTATTTT
CASSYGAAGGTDTQYF
>TRBJ1-6|TRBV7-2|.|TRBD1
TGTGCCAGCAGCAGGGCAGGGGGGTCCTATAATTCACCCCTCCACTTT
CASSRAGGSYNSPLHF
>TRBJ1-4|TRBV5-1|few|.
TGCGCCAGCAGCTTGGCCGGGATAGGTGAAAAACTGTTTTTT
CASSLAGIGEKLFF
>TRBJ2-7|TRBV19|many|.
TGTGCCAGTAGTATGTACCCGTCAGCGGCTGGAGGGACCTACGAGCAGTACTTC
CASSMYPSAAGGTYEQYF
>TRBJ2-2|TRBV4-3|few|.
TGCGCCAGCAGCCAAGGGTCGCGTGGCGGGCTGTTTTTT
CASSQGSRGGLFF
>TRBJ2-1|TRBV19|.|.
TGTGCCAGTAGTATAGGGGGACGAGGGTTCTTC
CASSIGGRGFF
>TRBJ1-1|TRBV20-1|.|.
TGCAGTGCTAGAGAGTCCCTGGGGACTGAAGCTTTCTTT
CSARESLGTEAFF
>TRBJ1-1|TRBV2|few|.
TGTGCCAGCAGTGGGGAGGGGTACACTGAAGCTTTCTTT
CASSGEGYTEAFF
>TRBJ1-3|TRBV4-2|few|.
TGTGCCAGCAGCCAAGATGCGGGGGGAAACACCATATATTTT
CASSQDAGGNTIYF
>TRBJ1-4|TRBV20-1|many|.
TGCAGTGCTTGGCCGACACGGAATGAAAAACTGTTTTTT
CSAWPTRNEKLFF
>TRBJ1-4|TRBV28|.|.
TGTGCCAGCAGTCCCGGGACCGGGATGAATGAAAAACTGTTTTTT
CASSPGTGMNEKLFF
>TRBJ1-5|TRBV7-2|many|.
TGTGCCAGCAGCTTAGCCCCCAGCAATCAGCCCCAGCATTTT
CASSLAPSNQPQHF
>TRBJ2-1|TRBV20-1|.|TRBD2
TGCAGTGCTAGAGCTAGCGGGGACTACAATGAGCAGTTCTTC
CSARASGDYNEQFF
>TRBJ2-3|TRBV20-1|many|TRBD2
TGCAGTGCTAGTTTGGCTAGCGGGGGGGGAGATACGCAGTATTTT
CSASLASGGGDTQYF
>TRBJ1-2|TRBV10-3|.|TRBD1
TGTGCCATCAACCCCCGGGACAGGGAGAGGGATTATGGCTACACCTTC
CAINPRDRERDYGYTF
>TRBJ2-3|TRBV7-2|.|TRBD1
TGTGCCAGCAGCTTAGCGGGCAGGGGGCGTACAGATACGCAGTATTTT
CASSLAGRGRTDTQYF
>TRBJ2-3|TRBV7-2|few|TRBD2
TGTGCCAGCAGCTTAAACGGGGGGGCCGGCACAGATACGCAGTATTTT
CASSLNGGAGTDTQYF
>TRBJ1-6|TRBV6-5|few|.
TGTGCCAGCACCCTGACTCAGGTCGGGCGGGGCTCACCCCTCCACTTT
CASTLTQVGRGSPLHF
>TRBJ2-3|TRBV27|many|.
TGTGCCAGCAGTTGGACCGGGGAGGAAATGGATACGCAGTATTTT
CASSWTGEEMDTQYF
>TRBJ1-2|TRBV4-1|few|.
TGCGCCAGCAGCCCGGCCGGGGGAGGGGGTAACTATGGCTACACCTTC
CASSPAGGGGNYGYTF
>TRBJ2-2|TRBV24-1|many|TRBD1
TGTGCCACCAGTGATCCCGGGACAGGATTCACCGGGGAGCTGTTTTTT
CATSDPGTGFTGELFF
>TRBJ2-3|TRBV7-2|many|TRBD2
TGTGCCAGCAGCTGGGCTAGCGGGGTTGCAGATACGCAGTATTTT
CASSWASGVADTQYF
>TRBJ2-7|TRBV5-1|many|.
TGCGCCAGCAGCACGACAGGCGCCTACGAGCAGTACTTC
CASSTTGAYEQYF
>TRBJ2-3|TRBV11-3|.|.
TGTGCCAGCAGGGGGGCTGGCACAGATACGCAGTATTTT
CASRGAGTDTQYF
>TRBJ2-5|TRBV4-3|few|.
TGCGCCAGCAGCCAGACCCCGGGGGACAATCAAGAGACCCAGTACTTC
CASSQTPGDNQETQYF
>TRBJ2-7|TRBV2|few|.
TGTGCCAGCAGGCGGGACAGCAACTACGAGCAGTACTTC
CASRRDSNYEQYF
>TRBJ2-1|TRBV7-9|many|.
TGTGCCAGCAGCTTAGGCTATTTCTACAATGAGCAGTTCTTC
CASSLGYFYNEQFF
>TRBJ1-6|TRBV30|.|.
TGTGCCTGGGGGAGGAGCTCCTATAATTCACCCCTCCACTTT
CAWGRSSYNSPLHF
>TRBJ1-1|TRBV24-1|.|TRBD1
TGTGCCACCAGGGACAGGAGGAACACTGAAGCTTTCTTT
CATRDRRNTEAFF
>TRBJ1-4|TRBV6-1|few|.
TGTGCCAGCAGTGCGCTTCTGTCTAATGAAAAACTGTTTTTT
CASSALLSNEKLFF
>TRBJ1-2|TRBV6-5|many|.
TGTGCCAGCAGTTACTCGAAGGGTACTGGATACACCTTC
CASSYSKGTGYTF
>TRBJ2-3|TRBV24-1|.|.
TGTGCCACCAGTAACTCCGGGTTAGATACGCAGTATTTT
CATSNSGLDTQYF
>TRBJ1-2|TRBV4-3|.|.
TGCGCCAGCAGCCCTCGGGTTGAGGGGAGCTACACCTTC
CASSPRVEGSYTF
>TRBJ1-1|TRBV5-4|once|TRBD1
TGTGCCAGCAGCGGAGAAGGCCGGGACAGGCGGTGGGACACTGAAGCTTTCTTT
CASSGEGRDRRWDTEAFF
>TRBJ1-1|TRBV7-3|few|.
TGTGCCAGCAGCTTAATGGGGACCTCTGAAGCTTTCTTT
CASSLMGTSEAFF